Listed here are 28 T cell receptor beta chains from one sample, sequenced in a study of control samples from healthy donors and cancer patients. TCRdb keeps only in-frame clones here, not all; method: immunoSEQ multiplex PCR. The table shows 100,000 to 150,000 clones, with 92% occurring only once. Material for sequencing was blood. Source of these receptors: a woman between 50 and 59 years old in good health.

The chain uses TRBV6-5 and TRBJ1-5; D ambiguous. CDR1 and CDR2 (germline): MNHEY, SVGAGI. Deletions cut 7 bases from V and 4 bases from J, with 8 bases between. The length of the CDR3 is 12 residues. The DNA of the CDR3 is TGTGCCAGCAAGGACGGGAATCAGCCCCAGCATTTT. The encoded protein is CASKDGNQPQHF.

This CDR3 is CSAAGTSGSGNEQFF. DNA of the CDR3: TGCAGCGCTGCCGGGACTAGCGGGTCCGGGAATGAGCAGTTCTTC. The rearrangement uses TRBV29-1 and TRBJ2-1; 12 bases are shared with TRBD2. CDR3 length equals 15 residues. The V segment lost 7 bases and the J segment 7 bases; nucleotides outside the gene matches: 11. Germline assignment: CDR1 SQVTM and CDR2 ANQGSEA.

CDR3 amino acids: CASSPRNRGELFF. In DNA, the CDR3 is TGTGCCAGCAGCCCCCGAAATCGCGGGGAGCTGTTTTTT. V usage is TRBV9 and J usage is TRBJ2-2; D is undetermined. Germline assignment: CDR1 SGDLS and CDR2 YYNGEE. Between the trimmed V and J ends, which lost 4 bases and 7 bases, there was a span of 11 bases. The CDR3 extends over 13 amino acids.

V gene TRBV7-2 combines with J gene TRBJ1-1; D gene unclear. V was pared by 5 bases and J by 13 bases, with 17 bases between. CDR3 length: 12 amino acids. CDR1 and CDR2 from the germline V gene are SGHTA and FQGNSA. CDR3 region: CASSPAVSWGFF. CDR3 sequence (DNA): TGTGCCAGCAGCCCCGCGGTCTCCTGGGGTTTCTTT.

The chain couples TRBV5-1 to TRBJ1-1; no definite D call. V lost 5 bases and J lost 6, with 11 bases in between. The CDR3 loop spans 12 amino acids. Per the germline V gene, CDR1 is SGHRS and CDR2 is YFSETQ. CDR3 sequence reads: CASRGGFAEAFF. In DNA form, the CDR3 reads TGCGCCAGCAGGGGAGGGTTCGCTGAAGCTTTCTTT.

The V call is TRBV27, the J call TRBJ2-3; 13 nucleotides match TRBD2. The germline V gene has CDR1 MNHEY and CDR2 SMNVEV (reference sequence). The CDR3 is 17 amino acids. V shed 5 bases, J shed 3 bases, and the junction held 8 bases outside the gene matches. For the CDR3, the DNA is TGTGCCAGCAGTAAGACTAGCGGGAGGTTTAGGACAGATACGCAGTATTTT. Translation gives CASSKTSGRFRTDTQYF.

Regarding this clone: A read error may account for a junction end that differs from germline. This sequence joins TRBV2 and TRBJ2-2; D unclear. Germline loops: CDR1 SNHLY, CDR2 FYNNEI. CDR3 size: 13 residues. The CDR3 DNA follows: TGTGCCGGTCTAAGTCCTAACATCGGGGAGCTGTTTTTT. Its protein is CAGLSPNIGELFF.

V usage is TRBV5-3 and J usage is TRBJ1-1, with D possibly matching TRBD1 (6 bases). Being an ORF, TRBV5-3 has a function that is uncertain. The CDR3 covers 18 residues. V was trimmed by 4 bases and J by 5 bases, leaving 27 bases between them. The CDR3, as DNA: TGTGCCAGAAGCGCCAAAACCAGGGGAGCGGGCCCAGGGACTGAAGCTTTCTTT. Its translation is CARSAKTRGAGPGTEAFF.

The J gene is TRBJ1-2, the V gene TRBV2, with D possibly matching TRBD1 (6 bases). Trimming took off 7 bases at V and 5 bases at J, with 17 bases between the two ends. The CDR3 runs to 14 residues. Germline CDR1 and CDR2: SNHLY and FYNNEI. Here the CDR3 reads CASKFQGQIYGYTF. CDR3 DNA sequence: TGTGCCAGCAAGTTCCAGGGACAAATATATGGCTACACCTTC. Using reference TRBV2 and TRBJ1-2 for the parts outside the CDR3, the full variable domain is EPEVTQTPSHQVTQMGQEVILRCVPISNHLYFYWYRQILGQKVEFLVSFYNNEISEKSEIFDDQFSVERPDGSNFTLKIRSTKLEDSAMYFCASKFQGQIYGYTFGSGTRLTVV.

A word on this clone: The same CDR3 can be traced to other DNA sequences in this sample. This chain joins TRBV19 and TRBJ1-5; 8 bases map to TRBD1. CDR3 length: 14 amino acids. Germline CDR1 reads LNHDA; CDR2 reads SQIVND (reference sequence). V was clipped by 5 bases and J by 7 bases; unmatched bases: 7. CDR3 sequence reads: CASSVQGAGQPQHF. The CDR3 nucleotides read TGTGCCAGTAGTGTGCAGGGGGCAGGACAGCCCCAGCATTTT.

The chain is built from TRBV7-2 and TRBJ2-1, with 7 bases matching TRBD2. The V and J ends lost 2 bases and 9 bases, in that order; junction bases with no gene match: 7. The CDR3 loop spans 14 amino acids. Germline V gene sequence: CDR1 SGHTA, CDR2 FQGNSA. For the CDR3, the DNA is TGTGCCAGCAGCTTAATCGGGGGGAATATTGAGCAGTTCTTC. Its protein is CASSLIGGNIEQFF.

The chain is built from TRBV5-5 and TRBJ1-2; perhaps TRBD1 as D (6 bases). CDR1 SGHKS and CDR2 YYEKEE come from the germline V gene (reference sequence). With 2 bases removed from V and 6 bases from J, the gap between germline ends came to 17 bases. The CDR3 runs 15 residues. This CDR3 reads CASSFNYRGAHGYTF. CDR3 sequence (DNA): TGTGCCAGCAGCTTCAATTATCGGGGGGCCCATGGCTACACCTTC.

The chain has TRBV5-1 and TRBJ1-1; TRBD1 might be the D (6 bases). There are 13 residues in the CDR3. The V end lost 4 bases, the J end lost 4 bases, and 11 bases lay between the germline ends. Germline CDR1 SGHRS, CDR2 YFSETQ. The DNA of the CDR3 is TGCGCCAGCAGCGGACTCAGGGGCACTGAAGCTTTCTTT. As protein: CASSGLRGTEAFF.

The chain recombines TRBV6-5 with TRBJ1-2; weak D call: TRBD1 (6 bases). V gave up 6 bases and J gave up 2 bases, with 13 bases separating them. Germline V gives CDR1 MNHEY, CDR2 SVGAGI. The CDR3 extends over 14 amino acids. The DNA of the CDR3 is TGTGCCAGCAGAATGGGACACCTCAACTATGGCTACACCTTC. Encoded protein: CASRMGHLNYGYTF.

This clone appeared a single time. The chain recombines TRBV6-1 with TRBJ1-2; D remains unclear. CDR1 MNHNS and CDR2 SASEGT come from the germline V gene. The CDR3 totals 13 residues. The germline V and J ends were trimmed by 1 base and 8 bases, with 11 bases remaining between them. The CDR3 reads CASSEGWGGGYTF. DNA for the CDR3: TGTGCCAGCAGTGAAGGTTGGGGAGGCGGCTACACCTTC.

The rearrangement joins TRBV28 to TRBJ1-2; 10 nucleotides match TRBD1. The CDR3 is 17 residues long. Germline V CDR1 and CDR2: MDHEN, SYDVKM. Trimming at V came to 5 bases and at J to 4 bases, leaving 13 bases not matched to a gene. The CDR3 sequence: CASSHGTGEKYRYGYTF. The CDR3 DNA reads TGTGCCAGCAGTCACGGGACAGGGGAGAAGTATCGCTATGGCTACACCTTC.

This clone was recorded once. CDR3 in amino acids: CATGKSGVETQYF. DNA of the CDR3: TGTGCCACCGGTAAAAGCGGGGTAGAGACCCAGTACTTC. The genes are TRBV24-1 and TRBJ2-5; the match to TRBD2 covers 7 bases. V dropped 9 bases and J dropped 4; count of bases not matched to a gene: 7. The CDR3 has 13 residues. Germline CDR1 is KGHDR and CDR2 is SFDVKD.

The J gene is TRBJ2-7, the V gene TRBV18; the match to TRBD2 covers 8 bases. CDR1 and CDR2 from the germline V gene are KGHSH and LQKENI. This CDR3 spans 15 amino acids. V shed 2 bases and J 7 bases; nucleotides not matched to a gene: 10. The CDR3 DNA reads TGTGCCAGCTCACCAGTTCCAGCGGGAGAAGGGGAGCAGTACTTC. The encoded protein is CASSPVPAGEGEQYF.

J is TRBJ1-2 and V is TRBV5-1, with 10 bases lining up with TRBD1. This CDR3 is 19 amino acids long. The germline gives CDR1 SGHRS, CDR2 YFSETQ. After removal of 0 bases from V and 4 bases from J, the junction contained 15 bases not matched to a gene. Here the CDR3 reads CASSLEPGQGQVRAYGYTF. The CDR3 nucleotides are TGCGCCAGCAGCTTGGAACCGGGACAGGGGCAAGTCAGAGCCTATGGCTACACCTTC.

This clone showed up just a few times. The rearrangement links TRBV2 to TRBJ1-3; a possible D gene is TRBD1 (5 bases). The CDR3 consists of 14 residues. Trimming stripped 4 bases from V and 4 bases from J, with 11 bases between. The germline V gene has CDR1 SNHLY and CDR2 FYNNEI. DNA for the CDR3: TGTGCCAGCAGTGGTAGGGGTAGAGGAAACACCATATATTTT. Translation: CASSGRGRGNTIYF.

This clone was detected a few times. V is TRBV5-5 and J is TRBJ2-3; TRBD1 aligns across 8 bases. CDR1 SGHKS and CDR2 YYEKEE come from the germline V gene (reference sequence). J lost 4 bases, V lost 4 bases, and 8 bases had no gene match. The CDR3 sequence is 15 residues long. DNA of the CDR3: TGTGCCAGCAGCCTGAGGACAGGGATGCCAGATACGCAGTATTTT. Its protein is CASSLRTGMPDTQYF.

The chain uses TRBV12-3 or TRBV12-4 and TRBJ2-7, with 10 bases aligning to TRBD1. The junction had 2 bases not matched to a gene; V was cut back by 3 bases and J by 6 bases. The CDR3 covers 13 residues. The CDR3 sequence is CASSFDRGLEQYF. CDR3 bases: TGTGCCAGCAGTTTTGACAGGGGGCTCGAGCAGTACTTC.

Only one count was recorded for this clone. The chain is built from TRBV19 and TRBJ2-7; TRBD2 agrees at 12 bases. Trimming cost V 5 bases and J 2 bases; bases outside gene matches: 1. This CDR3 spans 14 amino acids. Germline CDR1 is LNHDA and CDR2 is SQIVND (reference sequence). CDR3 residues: CASSLAGGTYEQYF. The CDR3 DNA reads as TGTGCCAGTAGTCTAGCGGGAGGGACCTACGAGCAGTACTTC. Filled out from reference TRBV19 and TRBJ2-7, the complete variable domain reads DGGITQSPKYLFRKEGQNVTLSCEQNLNHDAMYWYRQDPGQGLRLIYYSQIVNDFQKGDIAEGYSVSREKKESFPLTVTSAQKNPTAFYLCASSLAGGTYEQYFGPGTRLTVT.

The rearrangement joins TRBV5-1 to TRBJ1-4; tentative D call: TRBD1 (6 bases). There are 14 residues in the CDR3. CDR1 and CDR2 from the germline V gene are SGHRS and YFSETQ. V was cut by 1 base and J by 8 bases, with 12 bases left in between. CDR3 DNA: TGCGCCAGCAGCTTGACGCAGGGGAACGAAAAACTGTTTTTT. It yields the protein CASSLTQGNEKLFF.

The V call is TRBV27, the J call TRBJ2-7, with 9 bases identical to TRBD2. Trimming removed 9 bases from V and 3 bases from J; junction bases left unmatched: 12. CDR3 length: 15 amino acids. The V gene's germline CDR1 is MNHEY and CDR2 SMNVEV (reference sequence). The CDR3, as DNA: TGTGCCAGTCAGACCGGACTAGCGAGCCACTACGAGCAGTACTTC. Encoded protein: CASQTGLASHYEQYF.

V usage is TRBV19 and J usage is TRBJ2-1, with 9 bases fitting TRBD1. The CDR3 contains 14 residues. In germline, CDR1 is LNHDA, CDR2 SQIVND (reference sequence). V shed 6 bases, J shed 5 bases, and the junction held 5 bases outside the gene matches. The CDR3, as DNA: TGTGCCAGTAGCCGGGACAGGGTCCACAATGAGCAGTTCTTC. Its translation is CASSRDRVHNEQFF. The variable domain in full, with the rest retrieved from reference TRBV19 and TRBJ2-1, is DGGITQSPKYLFRKEGQNVTLSCEQNLNHDAMYWYRQDPGQGLRLIYYSQIVNDFQKGDIAEGYSVSREKKESFPLTVTSAQKNPTAFYLCASSRDRVHNEQFFGPGTRLTVL.

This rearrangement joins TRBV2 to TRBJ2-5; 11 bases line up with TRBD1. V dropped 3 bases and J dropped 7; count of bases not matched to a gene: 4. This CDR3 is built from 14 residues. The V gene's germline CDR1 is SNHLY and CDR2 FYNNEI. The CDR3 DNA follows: TGTGCCAGCAGTGAGGACAGGGGGCCGAGGACCCAGTACTTC. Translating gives CASSEDRGPRTQYF.

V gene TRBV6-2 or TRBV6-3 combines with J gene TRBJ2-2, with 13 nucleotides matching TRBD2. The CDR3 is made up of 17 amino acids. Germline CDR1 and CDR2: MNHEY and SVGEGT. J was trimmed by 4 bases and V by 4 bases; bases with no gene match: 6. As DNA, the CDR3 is TGTGCCAGCAGTTTACTAGGACTAGCGGGAGTCACCGGGGAGCTGTTTTTT. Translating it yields CASSLLGLAGVTGELFF.